This T cell receptor beta chain was captured in a study of T cell responses to AZD1222 COVID-19 vaccine. Study results and limitations: Clonal diversity may have been underestimated in mostly white British donors. Across the whole spike, CD4 TCRs peaked at regions 160-218 and 743-854.

In the case of this clone: As yet, its antigen is unknown.

TCRdb's table, derived via immunoSEQ multiplex PCR, lists solely in-frame clones and lacks some. There are approximately 100,000 clones in the sample; roughly 88% occur only once, and around 9% lies in the top ten. V was pared by 2 bases and J by 2 bases, with 9 bases between. The CDR3 spans 15 residues. Germline CDR1 reads SGHTA; CDR2 reads FQGTGA. The chain links TRBV7-3 to TRBJ2-2; D is ambiguous. This clonotype was sampled from an adult in good health. The sample was peripheral blood, taken on day 0 of AZD1222 vaccination. This CDR3 reads CASSLAGVNTGELFF. The CDR3 coding sequence is TGTGCCAGCAGCTTAGCAGGCGTCAACACCGGGGAGCTGTTTTTT. Using reference TRBV7-3 and TRBJ2-2 for the parts outside the CDR3, the full variable domain is GAGVSQTPSNKVTEKGKYVELRCDPISGHTALYWYRQSLGQGPEFLIYFQGTGAADDSGLPNDRFFAVRPEGSVSTLKIQRTERGDSAVYLCASSLAGVNTGELFFGEGSRLTVL.